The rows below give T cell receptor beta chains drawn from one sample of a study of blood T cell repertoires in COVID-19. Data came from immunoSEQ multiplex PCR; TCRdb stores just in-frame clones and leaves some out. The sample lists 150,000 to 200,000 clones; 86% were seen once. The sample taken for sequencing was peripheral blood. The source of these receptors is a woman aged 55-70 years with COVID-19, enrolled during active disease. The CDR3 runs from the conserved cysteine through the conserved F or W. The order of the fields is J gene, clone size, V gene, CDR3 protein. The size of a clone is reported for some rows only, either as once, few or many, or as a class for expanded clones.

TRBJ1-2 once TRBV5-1 CASSFPDRGNYGYTF
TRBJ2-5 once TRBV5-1 CASSLAGGVETQYF
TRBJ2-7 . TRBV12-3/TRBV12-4 CASRRDRWYEQYF
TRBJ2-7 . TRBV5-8 CASTAPPGTGPYEQYF
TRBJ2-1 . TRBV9 CASSVGSGSYNEQFF
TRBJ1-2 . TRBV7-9 CASSLGTAGGGYTF
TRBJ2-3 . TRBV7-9 CASSPAGGTDTQYF
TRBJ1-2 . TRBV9 CASSVVENYGYTF
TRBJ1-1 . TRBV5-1 CASSLGPASGNTEAFF
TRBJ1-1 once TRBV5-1 CASSLRQGTEAFF
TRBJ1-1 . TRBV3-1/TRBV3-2 CASSQLTGWSTEAFF
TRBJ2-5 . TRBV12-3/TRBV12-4 CASRGQGIETQYF
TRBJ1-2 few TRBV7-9 CASSVDSNYGYTF
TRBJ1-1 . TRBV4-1 CASSTHGEGRTEAFF
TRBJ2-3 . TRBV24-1 CATSALTRDSGTDTQYF
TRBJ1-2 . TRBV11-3 CASSLVAGTGGYTF
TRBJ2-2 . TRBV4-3 CASSQESGRTGELFF
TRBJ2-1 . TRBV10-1 CASSEQAYNEQFF
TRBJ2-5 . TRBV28 CASSLLTPLRETQYF
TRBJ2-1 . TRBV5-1 CASSFTSGSYNEQFF
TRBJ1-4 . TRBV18 CASSPRGQGWTNEKLFF
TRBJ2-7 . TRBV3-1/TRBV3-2 CASSLKAGLKLPYEQYF
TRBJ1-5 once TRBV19 CASSPRQGGNNQPQHF
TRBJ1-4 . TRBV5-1 CASSLRPGVEKLFF
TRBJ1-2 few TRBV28 CASSWGQGGNGYTF
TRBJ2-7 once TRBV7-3 CASSSQGGAYEQYF
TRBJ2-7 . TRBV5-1 CASSLAVGGVVPYEQYF
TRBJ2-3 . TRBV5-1 CASSSPGLAGDTQYF
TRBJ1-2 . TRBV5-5 CASSLGQGVWFGYTF